The 5 T cell receptor beta chains below all came from one sample that was sequenced in a study of metastatic and nonmetastatic thyroid tumors. No patient had received any treatment before thyroid surgery. With MiXCR, TCRdb reprocessed the PCR reads. The data contain tens of thousands of clones, more than 25% of them singletons. Sequencing was carried out using blood. The receptors come from a female donor with papillary thyroid cancer or a benign thyroid nodule (not recorded which). Some clones in this sample may be carry-over from other donors' samples.

This clone showed up just a few times. A read error may explain this, as a much larger clone is one base away. This chain joins TRBV10-1 and TRBJ2-3; 9 nucleotides agree with TRBD1. CDR3 size: 16 residues. CDR1 and CDR2 (germline): WNHNN, SYGVQD (reference sequence). The V gene end was trimmed by 4 bases and the J gene end by 3 bases; junction bases not matched to a gene: 8. The CDR3 nucleotides are TGCGCCAGCAGTGTCTCGACAGGGGGGTTTACAGATACGCAGTATTTT. Translating it yields CASSVSTGGFTDTQYF.

This chain connects TRBV27 to TRBJ1-2, with 9 bases lining up with TRBD1. CDR1 MNHEY and CDR2 SMNVEV come from the germline V gene (reference sequence). J was trimmed by 6 bases and V by 6 bases; bases with no gene match: 23. This CDR3 region has 19 residues. The CDR3 DNA reads TGTGCCAGCAGCCACGACACCCGTTTGGACAGGGGTGTCTCGGATGGCTACACCTTC. It translates to CASSHDTRLDRGVSDGYTF.

This clone was observed many times. CDR3 DNA sequence: TGTGCCAGCAGTGACCCCCGCGGCCAGAGTCAGCCCCAGCATTTT. It yields the protein CASSDPRGQSQPQHF. The J gene is TRBJ1-5, the V gene TRBV2; D remains ambiguous. Per germline, CDR1 SNHLY and CDR2 FYNNEI. V was shortened by 3 bases and J by 6 bases, with 15 bases between the two germline ends. The CDR3 runs to 15 residues.

The chain links TRBV4-1 to TRBJ2-5; D is unresolved. With 1 base removed from V and 1 base from J, the gap between germline ends came to 13 bases. This CDR3 comprises 16 residues. Germline loops: CDR1 MGHRA, CDR2 YSYEKL. The CDR3 bases are TGCGCCAGCAGCCAAGGATATGAAGGGCGCCAAGAGACCCAGTACTTC. Amino acid sequence: CASSQGYEGRQETQYF.

The V call is TRBV2, the J call TRBJ2-1, with TRBD1 identical over 7 bases. The junction had 15 bases not matched to a gene; V was cut back by 7 bases and J by 15 bases. Germline CDR1 is SNHLY and CDR2 is FYNNEI. The CDR3 runs to 13 residues. The CDR3 DNA follows: TGTGCCAGCACCTCGCCCGGGGACAGCATCGGGTTCTTC. Protein product: CASTSPGDSIGFF.